Below, 29 T cell receptor beta chains from the same sample are listed, as sequenced in a study of glioma-infiltrating T cells. TCR alpha and beta CDR3 regions were amplified from RNA using iRepertoire nested multiplex PCR. TCRdb called the multiplex PCR reads again in MiXCR, with one record for every CDR3 protein. Of 300,000 to 450,000 distinct CDR3 sequences listed, roughly two fifths are singletons. The material sequenced was glioma tissue, nonneoplastic brain tissue, or PBMCs (not recorded which). The receptors shown here come from a human donor with low-grade glioma or glioblastoma, undergoing nonglioma brain surgery, or in good health (not recorded which).

The chain couples TRBV30 to TRBJ2-3; no clear D. This CDR3 comprises 14 residues. The germline V and J ends were trimmed by 2 bases and 0 bases, with 9 bases remaining between them. Per germline, CDR1 GTSNPN and CDR2 SVGIG (reference sequence). The CDR3 is CAWSPVYSTDTQYF. CDR3 DNA: TGTGCCTGGAGTCCGGTCTATAGCACAGATACGCAGTATTTT.

Of note for this clonotype: Mismatch with germline at one junction end may stem from a read error. The chain uses TRBV19 and TRBJ2-7; 9 bases align to TRBD2. The CDR3 is 14 amino acids. CDR1 is LNHDA, CDR2 SQIVND, per germline (reference sequence). The CDR3: CASSGSGRPYDQYF. The CDR3 nucleotides are TGTGCCAGTAGTGGGAGCGGGAGGCCCTACGATCAGTACTTC.

V is TRBV24-1 and J is TRBJ2-1; maybe TRBD1 (6 bases). Trimming removed 4 bases from V and 1 base from J, with 16 bases in between. Germline CDR1 and CDR2: KGHDR and SFDVKD. The CDR3 is 17 residues long. The CDR3 region has the DNA TGTGCCACCAGTGAGTCCAACAGGGACGGATCCTACAATGAGCAGTTCTTC. It specifies CATSESNRDGSYNEQFF.

This clonotype was found a few times. At one of its ends the junction is not consistent with the germline gene, which may arise from a read error. The rearrangement links TRBV7-2 to TRBJ1-5; TRBD1 might be the D (5 bases). CDR3 length: 14 amino acids. Germline CDR1 reads SGHTA; CDR2 reads FQGNSA. CDR3 DNA sequence: TGTGCCAGCAGCGACAGAGTTAGCAATCAGCCCCAGCGTTTT. Protein sequence: CASSDRVSNQPQRF. Combining the CDR3 with reference TRBV7-2 and TRBJ1-5 gives the whole variable domain GAGVSQSPSNKVTEKGKDVELRCDPISGHTALYWYRQSLGQGLEFLIYFQGNSAPDKSGLPSDRFSAERTGGSVSTLTIQRTQQEDSAVYLCASSDRVSNQPQRFGDGTRLSIL.

There are a few counts of this clonotype. CDR3 protein: CATSDFLGGEIETQYF. Here the CDR3 DNA reads TGTGCCACCAGTGATTTCCTAGGCGGCGAGATAGAGACCCAGTACTTC. This sequence joins TRBV24-1 and TRBJ2-5; D is unclear. The CDR3 sequence is 16 residues long. Per the germline V gene, CDR1 is KGHDR and CDR2 is SFDVKD. Between the trimmed V and J ends, which lost 1 base and 4 bases, there was a span of 15 bases.

The CDR3 loop is CASRGLEDQGYGYTF. In DNA form, the CDR3 reads TGTGCCAGCAGGGGATTGGAGGATCAGGGATATGGCTACACCTTC. The V call is TRBV12-3 or TRBV12-4, the J call TRBJ1-2, with D maybe TRBD1 (5 bases). The CDR3 extends over 15 amino acids. V was pared by 6 bases and J by 5 bases, with 19 bases between.

A remark on this clonotype: A read error may produce the germline difference seen at one junction end. The chain carries TRBV20-1 and TRBJ2-3, with 7 bases identical to TRBD1. The CDR3 runs to 14 residues. Germline assignment: CDR1 DFQATT and CDR2 SNEGSKA (reference sequence). CDR3 DNA sequence: TGCAGTGCTGGAGACAGGGTCGGCACAGATACGCAGTATTTT. It encodes CSAGDRVGTDTQYF.

This clonotype has only one observation. This could be a read error, since a much larger clone is one nucleotide away. J is TRBJ2-7 and V is TRBV27; no definite D call. Germline V CDR1 and CDR2: MNHEY, SMNVEV (reference sequence). This CDR3 region has 14 residues. The CDR3 loop is CASSLSAVSFEQYF. As DNA, the CDR3 is TGTGCCAGCAGTTTATCGGCGGTCTCCTTCGAGCAGTACTTC.

This rearrangement joins TRBV20-1 to TRBJ2-7, with TRBD2 matching over 9 bases. CDR1 and CDR2 from the germline V gene are DFQATT and SNEGSKA (reference sequence). Trimming removed 5 bases from V and 4 bases from J; junction bases left unmatched: 9. This CDR3 is 14 amino acids long. CDR3 nucleotides: TGCAGTGCTGGTATTGGCGGGAGGGTTTACGAGCAGTACTTC. Translating it yields CSAGIGGRVYEQYF.

This clonotype was counted only a few times. This rearrangement joins TRBV7-9 to TRBJ1-5, with D tentatively TRBD1 (6 bases). The CDR3 totals 12 residues. The V and J ends lost 4 bases and 7 bases respectively, with 8 bases between them. Germline values: CDR1 SEHNR, CDR2 FQNEAQ (reference sequence). CDR3 sequence reads: CASSYQGQPQHF. CDR3 in DNA: TGTGCCAGCAGCTACCAGGGGCAGCCCCAGCATTTT.

To note about this clonotype: This may be a read error: a much more frequent sequence differs by one nucleotide. The rearrangement joins TRBV28 to TRBJ1-5, with a possible D match to TRBD1 (6 bases). Looked up from germline, CDR1 is MDHEN and CDR2 is SYDVKM. CDR3 size: 16 residues. The CDR3 sequence is CASNTGTTYSNQHQHF. The CDR3 coding sequence is TGTGCCAGCAATACCGGGACAACATATAGCAATCAGCACCAGCATTTT.

The chain combines TRBV18 with TRBJ1-2, with D perhaps TRBD1 (5 bases). Trimming left V 2 bases short and J 7 bases short, with 23 bases between. The length of the CDR3 is 17 residues. Germline CDR1 is KGHSH and CDR2 is LQKENI. The CDR3 sequence is CASSPAQGFWSSGGYTF. The CDR3 DNA reads TGTGCCAGCTCACCAGCTCAGGGTTTTTGGTCTTCTGGTGGCTACACCTTC.

In the case of this clonotype: A much larger clone differs from this one at a single base, so this may be a read error. The J gene is TRBJ2-3, the V gene TRBV6-2 or TRBV6-3, with 11 positions matching TRBD2. This CDR3 is 17 amino acids long. Germline V gene data show CDR1 as MNHEY and CDR2 as SVGEGT. The J segment lost 5 bases and the V segment lost 5 bases, leaving 12 bases of the junction unmatched. CDR3 bases: TGTGCCAGCAGTGATTCACGAGCCACTAGCGGGAGAGATACGCAGTATTTT. Its protein product is CASSDSRATSGRDTQYF.

Here the CDR3 DNA reads TGCAGTGCGATTAGGGACAGGGTTGGAAACACCATATATTTT. Its translation: CSAIRDRVGNTIYF. The genes are TRBV20-1 and TRBJ1-3, with TRBD1 matching 9 bases. CDR1 and CDR2 (germline): DFQATT, SNEGSKA (reference sequence). Trimming cost V 6 bases and J 3 bases; bases outside gene matches: 6. CDR3 length: 14 amino acids.

A remark on this clonotype: A much larger clone lies one base from this, so it may be a read error. The V and J genes are TRBV4-1 and TRBJ2-5; perhaps TRBD2 as D (5 bases). CDR1 and CDR2 (germline): MGHRA, YSYEKL. CDR3 length: 14 residues. V lost 0 bases and J 6 bases, leaving 11 bases between the germline ends. The CDR3 reads CASSQEAASQTQYF. CDR3 coding DNA: TGCGCCAGCAGCCAAGAGGCAGCTAGCCAGACCCAGTACTTC.

In its sample, this clonotype was seen a few times. The chain has TRBV5-1 and TRBJ2-1, with D possibly being TRBD2 (6 bases). V shed 9 bases and J shed 6 bases, with 19 bases lying between them. Germline CDR1 and CDR2: SGHRS and YFSETQ. This CDR3 region has 14 residues. The DNA for the CDR3 is TGCGCCACCAAACTAGGGACTTTCCTCAATGAGCAGTTCTTC. Translating gives CATKLGTFLNEQFF.

Points on this clonotype: A much larger clone differs by one base, so this may be a read error. The chain joins TRBV7-9 to TRBJ2-5; D remains ambiguous. There are 11 residues in the CDR3. CDR1 is SEHNR and CDR2 is FQNEAQ in the germline V gene (reference sequence). For the CDR3, the DNA is TGTGCCAGCAGCCCTGGAGAGATCCAGTACTTC. Protein sequence: CASSPGEIQYF.

The chain recombines TRBV12-3 or TRBV12-4 with TRBJ1-5; 9 nucleotides match TRBD1. The CDR3 loop spans 15 amino acids. The V segment lost 3 bases and the J segment 7 bases; nucleotides outside the gene matches: 7. The CDR3 DNA is TGTGCCAGCAGTTTGAAGGGGACAGGGAGACAGCCCCAGCATTTT. Its protein product is CASSLKGTGRQPQHF.

Comments on this clonotype: A read error may be the cause here, since a much bigger clone is one base away. Here the CDR3 omits its conserved ending phenylalanine or tryptophan, so a read error is the likely source. V usage is TRBV20-1 and J usage is TRBJ2-1, with 7 bases fitting TRBD1. This CDR3 comprises 13 residues. The V and J ends lost 5 bases and 7 bases, in that order; junction bases with no gene match: 8. Germline CDR1 is DFQATT and CDR2 is SNEGSKA (reference sequence). The CDR3 reads CSAPGTARNEQFL. The CDR3, as DNA: TGCAGTGCTCCCGGGACAGCGAGAAATGAGCAGTTCTTA.

This clonotype was detected ten times or more. The CDR3, as DNA: TGTGCCAGCAGTCTCTCGATCACTGAAGCTTTCTTT. Its translation is CASSLSITEAFF. The genes are TRBV28 and TRBJ1-1; D is undetermined. V dropped 5 bases and J dropped 4 bases, with 8 bases sitting between them. Per germline, CDR1 MDHEN and CDR2 SYDVKM. This CDR3 spans 12 amino acids.

This chain connects TRBV19 to TRBJ1-1; 9 bases fit TRBD1. Trimming cost V 5 bases and J 4 bases; bases outside gene matches: 11. The CDR3 has 16 residues. The germline CDR1 and CDR2 sequences are LNHDA and SQIVND (reference sequence). The CDR3 here is CASSARDRAPTTEAFF. The CDR3 DNA reads TGTGCCAGTAGTGCACGGGACAGGGCCCCGACCACTGAAGCTTTCTTT.

The rearrangement uses TRBV29-1 and TRBJ2-2, with TRBD1 matching over 8 bases. CDR3 size: 15 residues. Germline V gene sequence: CDR1 SQVTM, CDR2 ANQGSEA. The J segment lost 6 bases and the V segment lost 2 bases, leaving 8 bases of the junction unmatched. This CDR3 is CSVEPLTGDAGELFF. The DNA of the CDR3 is TGCAGCGTTGAACCCCTGACAGGGGACGCCGGGGAGCTGTTTTTT.

The chain joins TRBV19 to TRBJ1-5; D is unresolved. The germline V gene has CDR1 LNHDA and CDR2 SQIVND (reference sequence). The CDR3 is made up of 14 amino acids. Trimming left V 2 bases short and J 0 bases short, with 5 bases between. CDR3 loop: CASSIKSSNQPQHF. The CDR3, as DNA: TGTGCCAGTAGTATAAAGAGTAGCAATCAGCCCCAGCATTTT.

This clonotype was seen ten or more times. V usage is TRBV20-1 and J usage is TRBJ2-7; D remains ambiguous. CDR1 and CDR2 from the germline V gene are DFQATT and SNEGSKA (reference sequence). This CDR3 has 15 amino acids. The V end lost 5 bases, the J end lost 2 bases, and 19 bases lay between the germline ends. CDR3 loop: CSAPRSVYDPYEQYF. Here the CDR3 DNA reads TGCAGTGCTCCCCGGAGCGTTTATGATCCCTACGAGCAGTACTTC.

In its sample, this clonotype was seen many times. This chain links TRBV6-2 or TRBV6-3 with TRBJ2-3; the match to TRBD2 covers 8 bases. The CDR3 has 17 amino acids. CDR1 MNHEY and CDR2 SVGEGT come from the germline V gene. The ends lost 2 bases at V and 6 bases at J; junction bases unmatched: 13. CDR3 sequence reads: CASSYRLGAGVADTQYF. CDR3 sequence (DNA): TGTGCCAGCAGTTACCGCCTAGGAGCGGGAGTAGCTGATACGCAGTATTTT.

This clonotype was seen only once. The chain uses TRBV19 and TRBJ2-7, with D uncertain. The length of the CDR3 is 14 residues. Between the trimmed V and J ends, which lost 4 bases and 2 bases, there was a span of 12 bases. CDR1 is LNHDA and CDR2 is SQIVND in the germline V gene (reference sequence). CDR3 nucleotide sequence: TGTGCCAGTAGTACCGTGACATGGGCCTACGAGCAGTACTTC. Translated: CASSTVTWAYEQYF.

The rearrangement links TRBV7-9 to TRBJ2-3, with D hard to call. The V end lost 6 bases, the J end lost 3 bases, and 1 base lay between the germline ends. The CDR3 length is 10 residues. Germline lookup yields CDR1 SEHNR and CDR2 FQNEAQ (reference sequence). CDR3 in DNA: TGTGCCAGCAGAACAGATACGCAGTATTTT. This sequence encodes CASRTDTQYF.

V is TRBV20-1 and J is TRBJ2-7; 7 bases fit TRBD2. The V segment lost 5 bases and the J segment 5 bases; nucleotides outside the gene matches: 9. Looked up from germline, CDR1 is DFQATT and CDR2 is SNEGSKA (reference sequence). The CDR3 sequence is 13 residues long. The CDR3: CSAGGGRRDEQYF. CDR3 bases: TGCAGTGCTGGGGGGGGAAGGAGGGACGAGCAGTACTTC.

This clonotype has ten or more counts. The V and J genes are TRBV2 and TRBJ2-3; tentative D call: TRBD1 (6 bases). The V gene's germline CDR1 is SNHLY and CDR2 FYNNEI. There are 14 residues in the CDR3. V gave up 7 bases and J gave up 0 bases, with 11 bases separating them. The CDR3 nucleotides read TGTGCCAGCATGGGGGCCCAGAGCACAGATACGCAGTATTTT. Translated: CASMGAQSTDTQYF.